The 6 T cell receptor beta chains in this list originate from one sample, sequenced in a study of regulatory T cells in long-lasting Graves disease. Investigators prepared the TCR beta libraries by applying iRepertoire HTBI primers and Arm-PCR of CDR3 regions. TCRdb redid the calling of the multiplex PCR reads with MiXCR, one entry per CDR3 protein. The data contain roughly 360,000 distinct CDR3 sequences, 12% of them singletons. Specified time point: newly diagnosed GD, antithyroid drugs for less than 3 months. PBMC RNA was the source of the TCR library. The same sample was also studied in work on T cells in Graves' hyperthyroidism and ophthalmopathy.

The sample was peripheral blood mononuclear cells (PBMCs), taken at new diagnosis, from a patient treated with antithyroid drugs. The origin of the receptors is a woman in her late teens or twenties with Graves disease.

Worth noting for this clonotype: A single base separates this from a much larger clone, so it may be a read error. This rearrangement joins TRBV7-8 to TRBJ2-5; no clear D gene. V was cut by 1 base and J by 11 bases, with 17 bases left in between. From germline, CDR1 is SGHVS and CDR2 FQNEAQ. This CDR3 has 14 amino acids. CDR3 protein: CASSLGGWANEQYF. The CDR3 DNA follows: TGTGCCAGCAGCTTAGGGGGTTGGGCCAATGAGCAGTACTTC. Full variable domain (rest looked up from reference TRBV7-8 and TRBJ2-5): GAGVSQSPRYKVAKRGQDVALRCDPISGHVSLFWYQQALGQGPEFLTYFQNEAQLDKSGLPSDRFFAERPEGSVSTLKIQRTQQEDSAVYLCASSLGGWANEQYFGPGTRLLVL.

This clonotype was counted many times. This sequence joins TRBV12-3 or TRBV12-4 and TRBJ1-1; possible D gene TRBD1, 5 bases. V was pared by 5 bases and J by 6 bases, with 13 bases between. CDR3 size: 13 residues. CDR3 nucleotide sequence: TGTGCCAGCAGTCAAGGGGTTGGAGCTGAAGCTTTCTTT. As protein: CASSQGVGAEAFF.

This rearrangement joins TRBV15 to TRBJ1-1; 9 positions agree with TRBD1. This CDR3 spans 19 amino acids. The germline CDR1 and CDR2 sequences are LNHNV and YYDKDF (reference sequence). The trim removed 1 base at V and 6 bases at J, leaving 18 bases unmatched. This chain's CDR3 is CATSRVRTGATFPDAEAFF. DNA for the CDR3: TGTGCCACCAGCAGAGTAAGGACAGGGGCCACCTTCCCGGACGCTGAAGCTTTCTTT. Filled out from reference TRBV15 and TRBJ1-1, the complete variable domain reads DAMVIQNPRYQVTQFGKPVTLSCSQTLNHNVMYWYQQKSSQAPKLLFHYYDKDFNNEADTPDNFQSRRPNTSFCFLDIRSPGLGDTAMYLCATSRVRTGATFPDAEAFFGQGTRLTVV.

This clonotype was seen repeatedly, ten times or more. This sequence joins TRBV15 and TRBJ2-3; 9 nucleotides align to TRBD2. The CDR3 consists of 17 residues. The V gene end was trimmed by 5 bases and the J gene end by 3 bases; junction bases not matched to a gene: 12. From germline, CDR1 is LNHNV and CDR2 YYDKDF (reference sequence). CDR3 DNA: TGTGCCACCAGCGGAGCGGGAGGATTTATGGGTACAGATACGCAGTATTTT. It translates to CATSGAGGFMGTDTQYF.

As for this clonotype: This sequence may be a read error, since a much larger clone differs from it by one base. The chain recombines TRBV3-1 with TRBJ1-1, with 7 positions matching TRBD1. Germline V CDR1 and CDR2: LGHDT, YNNKEL (reference sequence). This CDR3 spans 14 amino acids. The CDR3 coding sequence is TGTGCCAGCAGCCGATATACAGGGGCTTCAAAAGCTTCCTTT. Protein: CASSRYTGASKASF.

This clonotype was seen ten or more times. V gene TRBV7-9 combines with J gene TRBJ2-3, with D hard to call. The CDR3 is 15 amino acids. The germline CDR1 and CDR2 sequences are SEHNR and FQNEAQ (reference sequence). Trimming removed 2 bases from V and 2 bases from J, with 11 bases in between. In DNA form, the CDR3 reads TGTGCCAGCAGCTTAAGTTGGACCCACACAGATACGCAGTATTTT. The encoded protein is CASSLSWTHTDTQYF. The full variable domain, in which reference TRBV7-9 and TRBJ2-3 provide the parts outside the CDR3, is DTGVSQNPRHKITKRGQNVTFRCDPISEHNRLYWYRQTLGQGPEFLTYFQNEAQLEKSRLLSDRFSAERPKGSFSTLEIQRTEQGDSAMYLCASSLSWTHTDTQYFGPGTRLTVL.